These 20 T cell receptor beta chains share one sample of origin, sequenced in a study of cytomegalovirus exposure and HLA in healthy donors. 13 Jbeta primers and 60 Vbeta primers were used for the PCR. TCRdb keeps only in-frame clones here, not all; method: immunoSEQ multiplex PCR. The sample table sets out approximately 47,000 clones. The source material was PBMCs. Source of these receptors: a male donor in good health and CMV-seronegative.

The chain links TRBV25-1 to TRBJ1-2; 10 nucleotides align to TRBD1. The CDR3 has 17 amino acids. V was clipped by 4 bases and J by 1 base; unmatched bases: 9. The V gene's germline CDR1 is MGHDK and CDR2 SYGVNS. The CDR3 DNA reads TGTGCCAGCAGTGCTAACCCGGGACAGGGGTATAACTATGGCTACACCTTC. Its translation: CASSANPGQGYNYGYTF.

The chain combines TRBV29-1 with TRBJ1-1, with D maybe TRBD1 (5 bases). The CDR3 has 13 residues. V lost 4 bases and J lost 2, with 11 bases in between. Germline values: CDR1 SQVTM, CDR2 ANQGSEA. CDR3 nucleotides: TGCAGCGTTGTGGGGGGTTTTAACACTGAAGCTTTCTTT. Its protein is CSVVGGFNTEAFF.

V and J are TRBV19 and TRBJ1-5; the match to TRBD1 covers 7 bases. Looked up from germline, CDR1 is LNHDA and CDR2 is SQIVND (reference sequence). J lost 6 bases, V lost 1 base, and 3 bases had no gene match. This CDR3 comprises 14 residues. CDR3 loop: CASSIGQGGQPQHF. The CDR3 nucleotides read TGTGCCAGTAGTATAGGACAGGGTGGTCAGCCCCAGCATTTT.

The chain has TRBV6-5 and TRBJ2-7, with TRBD1 matching 10 bases. CDR1 MNHEY and CDR2 SVGAGI come from the germline V gene. The CDR3 consists of 16 residues. The V and J ends lost 2 bases and 4 bases, in that order; junction bases with no gene match: 8. CDR3 bases: TGTGCCAGCAGTTACGGCGGGACAGGGGACATATACGAGCAGTACTTC. Encoded protein: CASSYGGTGDIYEQYF.

The chain employs TRBV18 and TRBJ2-1; D is unresolved. Trimming cost V 3 bases and J 9 bases, with 9 bases left between them. Germline CDR1 reads KGHSH; CDR2 reads LQKENI. There are 12 residues in the CDR3. The CDR3 reads CASSPPEAEQFF. The CDR3 nucleotides are TGTGCCAGCTCACCTCCCGAGGCTGAGCAGTTCTTC.

The rearrangement joins TRBV2 to TRBJ1-4, with unresolved D. The germline CDR1 and CDR2 sequences are SNHLY and FYNNEI. The ends were cut back, 2 bases at V and 3 bases at J, with 10 bases in the middle. This CDR3 spans 15 amino acids. The CDR3 loop reads CASSEIGVSNEKLFF. The CDR3 DNA reads TGTGCCAGCAGTGAAATCGGGGTTTCTAATGAAAAACTGTTTTTT. The whole variable domain, remainder taken from reference TRBV2 and TRBJ1-4, is EPEVTQTPSHQVTQMGQEVILRCVPISNHLYFYWYRQILGQKVEFLVSFYNNEISEKSEIFDDQFSVERPDGSNFTLKIRSTKLEDSAMYFCASSEIGVSNEKLFFGSGTQLSVL.

The chain has TRBV30 and TRBJ1-2, with 10 nucleotides matching TRBD1. V shed 0 bases and J 5 bases; nucleotides not matched to a gene: 6. The length of the CDR3 is 15 residues. Looked up from germline, CDR1 is GTSNPN and CDR2 is SVGIG (reference sequence). The chain's CDR3 is CAWSVRDRGFYGYTF. The CDR3 DNA sequence: TGTGCCTGGAGTGTACGGGACAGGGGCTTTTATGGCTACACCTTC.

The J gene is TRBJ1-6, the V gene TRBV7-3; D remains ambiguous. Germline CDR1 is SGHTA and CDR2 is FQGTGA. V lost 1 base and J lost 7, with 11 bases in between. The CDR3 runs 15 residues. CDR3 in amino acids: CASSLIGRGNSPLHF. The CDR3 region has the DNA TGTGCCAGCAGCTTAATTGGCAGAGGGAATTCACCCCTCCACTTT.

V gene TRBV10-2 combines with J gene TRBJ1-1, with 7 bases identical to TRBD1. The J segment lost 4 bases and the V segment lost 6 bases, leaving 14 bases of the junction unmatched. This CDR3 comprises 16 residues. Germline loops: CDR1 WSHSY, CDR2 SAAADI. The CDR3 sequence is CASRELTGAPLTEAFF. The CDR3 nucleotides read TGCGCCAGCAGGGAACTCACAGGGGCCCCGCTCACTGAAGCTTTCTTT.

The chain employs TRBV9 and TRBJ1-1; maybe TRBD1 (5 bases). This CDR3 spans 15 amino acids. Trimming pared 0 bases from V and 2 bases from J, leaving 11 bases between. The V gene's germline CDR1 is SGDLS and CDR2 YYNGEE. CDR3 sequence (DNA): TGTGCCAGCAGCGTAGAAGGGGTACCCAACACTGAAGCTTTCTTT. Protein product: CASSVEGVPNTEAFF.

CDR3 protein: CASSLIAQGVEAFF. In DNA, the CDR3 is TGTGCCAGCAGCTTGATTGCGCAGGGCGTTGAAGCTTTCTTT. V is TRBV5-4 and J is TRBJ1-1; perhaps TRBD1 as D (5 bases). Trimming took off 1 base at V and 7 bases at J, with 14 bases between the two ends. There are 14 residues in the CDR3. Germline-derived CDR1 and CDR2 are SGHNT and YYREEE (reference sequence).

This chain uses TRBV5-1 with TRBJ2-1; 8 bases map to TRBD1. The CDR3 is 16 amino acids. Germline CDR1 and CDR2: SGHRS and YFSETQ. J was trimmed by 4 bases and V by 2 bases; bases with no gene match: 8. CDR3 sequence: CASSFPGTGLYNEQFF. CDR3 sequence (DNA): TGCGCCAGCAGCTTTCCCGGGACAGGACTTTACAATGAGCAGTTCTTC.

The V gene is TRBV30, the J gene TRBJ2-1, with 8 bases lining up with TRBD2. This CDR3 has 15 residues. Germline CDR1 GTSNPN, CDR2 SVGIG (reference sequence). Trimming removed 6 bases from V and 4 bases from J; junction bases left unmatched: 11. The CDR3 coding sequence is TGTGCCTGCCGGGGGGGACTCAATCCGTACAATGAGCAGTTCTTC. Encoded protein: CACRGGLNPYNEQFF.

The rearrangement joins TRBV18 to TRBJ2-3; D perhaps matches TRBD1 (5 bases). The V gene's germline CDR1 is KGHSH and CDR2 LQKENI. The CDR3 is 14 residues long. The V and J ends lost 3 bases and 1 base respectively, with 8 bases between them. CDR3 region: CASSPGLRTDTQYF. In DNA form, the CDR3 reads TGTGCCAGCTCACCGGGGCTACGCACAGATACGCAGTATTTT.

This rearrangement joins TRBV30 to TRBJ1-2, with D perhaps matching TRBD1 (6 bases). Trimming shortened V by 0 bases and J by 6 bases, and 14 bases separated the two germline ends. The germline V gene encodes CDR1 GTSNPN and CDR2 SVGIG (reference sequence). The CDR3 extends over 14 amino acids. CDR3 region: CAWSVRFRGDGYTF. CDR3 sequence (DNA): TGTGCCTGGAGTGTAAGGTTCAGGGGCGATGGCTACACCTTC. Variable domain in full (rest from reference TRBV30 and TRBJ1-2): SQTIHQWPATLVQPVGSPLSLECTVEGTSNPNLYWYRQAAGRGLQLLFYSVGIGQISSEVPQNLSASRPQDRQFILSSKKLLLSDSGFYLCAWSVRFRGDGYTFGSGTRLTVV.

This chain connects TRBV19 to TRBJ2-5, with TRBD1 matching 9 bases. V was clipped by 4 bases and J by 4 bases; unmatched bases: 4. Germline values: CDR1 LNHDA, CDR2 SQIVND (reference sequence). The CDR3 sequence is 14 residues long. The CDR3 DNA reads as TGTGCCAGTAGTACCACAGGGGGCGGAGAGACCCAGTACTTC. Amino acids: CASSTTGGGETQYF.

The CDR3 bases are TGTGCCAGCAGACCACAGGGAAACACTGAAGCTTTCTTT. Its translation is CASRPQGNTEAFF. This chain uses TRBV14 with TRBJ1-1, with a weak D call TRBD1 (6 bases). Per germline, CDR1 SGHDN and CDR2 FVKESK. The CDR3 is 13 amino acids. V lost 6 bases and J lost 2, with 10 bases in between.

This chain links TRBV5-1 with TRBJ1-6; 7 bases fit TRBD1. Germline V CDR1 and CDR2: SGHRS, YFSETQ. The length of the CDR3 is 15 residues. V gave up 7 bases and J gave up 7 bases; unmatched junction bases: 11. The CDR3 nucleotides read TGCGCCAGCTCGACAGGGTCTTCGCGCAATTCACCCCTCCACTTT. Translated: CASSTGSSRNSPLHF.

This sequence joins TRBV5-6 and TRBJ1-3; no clear D. The V gene lost 3 bases and the J gene lost 4 bases, with 17 bases spanning the gap. This CDR3 is 16 amino acids long. CDR1 is SGHDT, CDR2 YYEEEE, per germline. The CDR3: CASSWTATAGGNTIYF. The CDR3 nucleotides are TGTGCCAGCAGCTGGACTGCGACGGCGGGAGGAAACACCATATATTTT.

The J gene is TRBJ2-1, the V gene TRBV18; 7 positions match TRBD1. The germline gives CDR1 KGHSH, CDR2 LQKENI. The CDR3 covers 15 residues. V trimming: 2 bases; J trimming: 6 bases; junction bases outside the gene matches: 7. The CDR3 sequence is CASSPSTGAVNEQFF. The CDR3 DNA reads TGTGCCAGCTCACCATCCACAGGGGCTGTCAATGAGCAGTTCTTC.